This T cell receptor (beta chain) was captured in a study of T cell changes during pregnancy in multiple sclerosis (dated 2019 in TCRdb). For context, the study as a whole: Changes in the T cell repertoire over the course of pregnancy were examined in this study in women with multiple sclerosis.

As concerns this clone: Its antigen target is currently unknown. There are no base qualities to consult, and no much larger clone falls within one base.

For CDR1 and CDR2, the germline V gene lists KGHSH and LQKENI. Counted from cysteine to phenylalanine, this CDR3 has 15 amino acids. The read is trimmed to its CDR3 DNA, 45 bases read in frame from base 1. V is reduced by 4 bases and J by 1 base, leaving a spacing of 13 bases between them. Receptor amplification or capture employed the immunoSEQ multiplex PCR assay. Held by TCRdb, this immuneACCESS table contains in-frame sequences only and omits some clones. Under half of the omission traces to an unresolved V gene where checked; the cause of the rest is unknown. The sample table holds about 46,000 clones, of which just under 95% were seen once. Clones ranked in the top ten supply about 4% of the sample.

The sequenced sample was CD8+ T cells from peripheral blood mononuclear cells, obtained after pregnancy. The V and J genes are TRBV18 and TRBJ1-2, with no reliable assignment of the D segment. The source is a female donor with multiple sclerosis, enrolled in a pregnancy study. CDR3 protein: CASSQPFTDNYGYTF. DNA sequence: TGTGCCAGCTCACAACCCTTCACTGATAACTATGGCTACACCTTC.